This entry features one T cell receptor (beta chain) sequence. This specimen belongs to a study of blood T cell repertoires in COVID-19. Study details: Samples representing acute and convalescent COVID-19 were sourced from the United States, Italy and Spain. In each case, the material was cDNA or gDNA derived from T cells, B-cell-depleted T cells, or PBMCs.

As processed by the authors: Reference gene primer amplification in the assay estimated nucleated cell counts. The data were produced by immunoSEQ multiplex PCR, yet TCRdb's version contains in-frame clones alone and is incomplete. D and trimming were read from the DNA, whereas the V and J calls and clone size are those reported in that table. This table holds about 160,000 clones, around three quarters found once. There are 14 residues in the CDR3. Between the trimmed V and J ends, which lost 1 base and 9 bases, there was a span of 13 bases. Germline loops: CDR1 MNHNS, CDR2 SASEGT. This clonotype originated in a man aged 55 to 70 with acute or convalescent COVID-19. The rearrangement joins TRBV6-1 to TRBJ1-5, with TRBD1 as a possible D gene (6 bases). What was sequenced was peripheral blood. CDR3 sequence reads: CASSEDRVSGPQHF. The CDR3 bases are TGTGCCAGCAGTGAAGACAGGGTTTCGGGGCCCCAGCATTTT.